Shown below are 9 T cell receptor beta chains from a single sample sequenced in a study of T-cell memory formation after mild COVID-19. TCRdb redid the calling of the 5' RACE reads with MiXCR, one entry per CDR3 protein. The sample consists of roughly 150,000 distinct CDR3 sequences, about 14% of them appearing once. The sample consisted of PBMCs or a T cell subset sorted from them (not recorded which). These TCRs come from an adult woman who had mild COVID-19 (a few samples of this study predate the infection). Cell type and time point are not known.

This clonotype appeared a few times. V and J are TRBV11-2 and TRBJ2-3, with D uncertain. Per germline, CDR1 SGHAT and CDR2 FQNNGV. V gave up 6 bases and J gave up 4 bases, with 8 bases separating them. This CDR3 is 12 amino acids long. The CDR3 DNA is TGTGCCAGCAGACCCAGTTCAGATACGCAGTATTTT. Protein sequence: CASRPSSDTQYF.

The V and J genes are TRBV7-9 and TRBJ2-2, with 9 positions matching TRBD1. V trimming: 6 bases; J trimming: 2 bases; junction bases outside the gene matches: 7. CDR3 size: 16 residues. Germline CDR1 and CDR2: SEHNR and FQNEAQ (reference sequence). The CDR3 is CASSPTGQGNTGELFF. CDR3 DNA: TGTGCCAGCAGTCCGACGGGACAGGGAAACACCGGGGAGCTGTTTTTT.

This clonotype turned up a few times. This chain uses TRBV29-1 with TRBJ1-3, with D maybe TRBD1 (6 bases). Trimming stripped 5 bases from V and 10 bases from J, with 12 bases between. The germline CDR1 and CDR2 sequences are SQVTM and ANQGSEA. This CDR3 comprises 11 residues. Here the CDR3 reads CSVPDRKTIYF. In DNA form, the CDR3 reads TGCAGCGTTCCTGACAGGAAGACCATATATTTT. The full variable domain, its missing parts supplied by reference TRBV29-1 and TRBJ1-3, is SAVISQKPSRDICQRGTSLTIQCQVDSQVTMMFWYRQQPGQSLTLIATANQGSEATYESGFVIDKFPISRPNLTFSTLTVSNMSPEDSSIYLCSVPDRKTIYFGEGSWLTVV.

This clonotype appeared a few times. The chain uses TRBV6-4 and TRBJ1-2; D gene uncertain. Per germline, CDR1 MRHNA and CDR2 SNTAGT. The CDR3 contains 14 residues. Trimming shortened V by 3 bases and J by 5 bases, and 13 bases separated the two germline ends. The CDR3 sequence: CASSEGQEGYGYTF. As DNA, the CDR3 is TGTGCCAGCAGTGAAGGGCAGGAAGGATATGGCTACACCTTC.

This clonotype was detected only a few times. The chain couples TRBV7-2 to TRBJ2-1, with TRBD1 identical over 9 bases. V was pared by 4 bases and J by 1 base, with 2 bases of the junction left unmatched. In germline, CDR1 is SGHTA, CDR2 FQGNSA. This CDR3 has 15 residues. CDR3: CASSYDRGSYNEQFF. In nucleotides, the CDR3 is TGTGCCAGCAGCTATGACAGGGGGTCCTACAATGAGCAGTTCTTC.

CDR3 loop: CSALGQGTRDYGYTF. The CDR3 coding sequence is TGCAGTGCCCTGGGACAGGGTACGAGGGACTATGGCTACACCTTC. The chain recombines TRBV20-1 with TRBJ1-2, with 9 bases that match TRBD1. After removal of 6 bases from V and 3 bases from J, the junction contained 11 bases not matched to a gene. The germline V gene has CDR1 DFQATT and CDR2 SNEGSKA (reference sequence). This CDR3 has 15 amino acids.

This chain connects TRBV20-1 to TRBJ1-1; the D gene is possibly TRBD1 (5 bases). CDR1 is DFQATT, CDR2 SNEGSKA, per germline (reference sequence). The CDR3 contains 15 residues. The V and J ends lost 5 bases and 0 bases respectively, with 16 bases between them. The CDR3 DNA is TGCAGTGCTCCTCGGGGGGTCATAATGAACACTGAAGCTTTCTTT. This encodes CSAPRGVIMNTEAFF.

V and J are TRBV5-1 and TRBJ1-1, with no clear D. Germline V gene lookup returns CDR1 SGHRS and CDR2 YFSETQ. Between the trimmed V and J ends, which lost 4 bases and 0 bases, there was a span of 7 bases. The CDR3 has 13 residues. This CDR3 is CASSQDVNTEAFF. The CDR3 coding sequence is TGCGCCAGCAGCCAGGACGTGAACACTGAAGCTTTCTTT.

This clonotype turned up a few times. The V and J genes are TRBV20-1 and TRBJ2-5; TRBD2 aligns across 7 bases. V was clipped by 6 bases and J by 1 base; unmatched bases: 5. CDR1 and CDR2 (germline): DFQATT, SNEGSKA (reference sequence). This CDR3 contains 13 residues. The CDR3: CSAIGTTQETQYF. Here the CDR3 DNA reads TGCAGTGCGATCGGGACTACCCAAGAGACCCAGTACTTC.